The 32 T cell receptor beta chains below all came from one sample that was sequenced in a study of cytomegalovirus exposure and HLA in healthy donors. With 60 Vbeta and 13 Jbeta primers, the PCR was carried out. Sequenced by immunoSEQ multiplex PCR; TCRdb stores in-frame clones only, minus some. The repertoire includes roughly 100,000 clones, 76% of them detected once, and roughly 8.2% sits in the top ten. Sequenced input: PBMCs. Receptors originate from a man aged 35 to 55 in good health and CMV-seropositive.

CDR3 sequence reads: CASSGRTSGTHEQFF. CDR3 in DNA: TGTGCCAGCAGCGGGCGGACTAGCGGAACTCATGAGCAGTTCTTC. The chain employs TRBV13 and TRBJ2-1; 10 nucleotides line up with TRBD2. The CDR3 is 15 amino acids. The ends lost 5 bases at V and 8 bases at J; junction bases unmatched: 9. CDR1 and CDR2 (germline): PRHDT, FYEKMQ (reference sequence).

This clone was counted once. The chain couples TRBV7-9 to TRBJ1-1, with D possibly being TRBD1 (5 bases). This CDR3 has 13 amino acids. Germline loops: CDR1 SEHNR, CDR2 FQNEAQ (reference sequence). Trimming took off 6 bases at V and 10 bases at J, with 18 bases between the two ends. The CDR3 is CASSSFDSAIAFF. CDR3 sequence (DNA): TGTGCCAGCAGTTCGTTTGACAGTGCAATAGCTTTCTTT.

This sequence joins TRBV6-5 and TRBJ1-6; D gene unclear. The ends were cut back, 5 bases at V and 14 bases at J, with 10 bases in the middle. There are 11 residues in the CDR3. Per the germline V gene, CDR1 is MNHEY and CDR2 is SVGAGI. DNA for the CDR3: TGTGCCAGCAGTCCGGGTAGCACCCTCCACTTT. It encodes CASSPGSTLHF.

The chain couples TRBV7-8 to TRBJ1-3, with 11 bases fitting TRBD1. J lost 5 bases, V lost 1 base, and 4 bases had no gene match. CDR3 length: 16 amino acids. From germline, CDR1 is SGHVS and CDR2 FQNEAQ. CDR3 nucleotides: TGTGCCAGCAGCTTAGTAGGACAGGGGGCTCGAAACACCATATATTTT. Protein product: CASSLVGQGARNTIYF.

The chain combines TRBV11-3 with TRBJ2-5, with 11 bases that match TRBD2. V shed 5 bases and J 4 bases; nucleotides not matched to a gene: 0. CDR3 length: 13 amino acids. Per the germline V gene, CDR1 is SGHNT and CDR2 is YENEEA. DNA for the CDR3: TGTGCCAGCAGCGGACTAGCGGGAGAGACCCAGTACTTC. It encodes CASSGLAGETQYF. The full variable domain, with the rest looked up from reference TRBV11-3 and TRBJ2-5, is EAGVVQSPRYKIIEKKQPVAFWCNPISGHNTLYWYLQNLGQGPELLIRYENEEAVDDSQLPKDRFSAERLKGVDSTLKIQPAELGDSAVYLCASSGLAGETQYFGPGTRLLVL.

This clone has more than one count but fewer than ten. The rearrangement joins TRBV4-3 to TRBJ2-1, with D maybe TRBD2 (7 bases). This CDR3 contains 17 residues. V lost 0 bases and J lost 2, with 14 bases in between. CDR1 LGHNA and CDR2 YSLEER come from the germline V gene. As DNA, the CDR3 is TGCGCCAGCAGCCAAGATAGGGGGGGGCCGGCCTACAATGAGCAGTTCTTC. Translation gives CASSQDRGGPAYNEQFF.

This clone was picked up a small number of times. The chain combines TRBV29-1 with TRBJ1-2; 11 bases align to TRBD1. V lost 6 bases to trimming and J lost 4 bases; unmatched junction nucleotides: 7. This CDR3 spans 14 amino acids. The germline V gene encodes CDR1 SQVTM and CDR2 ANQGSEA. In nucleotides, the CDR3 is TGCAGCGTCCTCGGACAGGGGGCATCCTATGGCTACACCTTC. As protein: CSVLGQGASYGYTF.

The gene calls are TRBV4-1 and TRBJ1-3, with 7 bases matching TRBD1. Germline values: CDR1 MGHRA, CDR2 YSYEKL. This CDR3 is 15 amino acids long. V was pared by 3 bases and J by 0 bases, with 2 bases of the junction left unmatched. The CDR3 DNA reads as TGCGCCAGCAGCCAGGGACAGAACTCTGGAAACACCATATATTTT. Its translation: CASSQGQNSGNTIYF.

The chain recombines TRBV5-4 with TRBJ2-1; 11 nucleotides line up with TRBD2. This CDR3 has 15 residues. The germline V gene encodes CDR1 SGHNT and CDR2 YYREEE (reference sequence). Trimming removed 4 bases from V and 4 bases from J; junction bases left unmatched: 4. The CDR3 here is CASSVAGGGYNEQFF. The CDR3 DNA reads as TGTGCCAGCAGCGTAGCGGGAGGGGGTTACAATGAGCAGTTCTTC.

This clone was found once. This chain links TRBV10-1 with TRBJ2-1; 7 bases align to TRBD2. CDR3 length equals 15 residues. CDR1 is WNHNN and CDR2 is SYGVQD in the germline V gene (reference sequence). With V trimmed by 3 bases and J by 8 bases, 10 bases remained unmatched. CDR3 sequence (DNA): TGCGCCAGCAGTGACCGAGGGAGGGCCATAGATGAGCAGTTCTTC. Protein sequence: CASSDRGRAIDEQFF.

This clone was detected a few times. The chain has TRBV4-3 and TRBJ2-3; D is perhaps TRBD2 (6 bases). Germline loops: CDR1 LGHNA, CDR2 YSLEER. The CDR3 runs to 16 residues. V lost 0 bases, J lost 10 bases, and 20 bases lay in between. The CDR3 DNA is TGCGCCAGCAGCCAAGAAGTCCTTTTAGGAGGGGTCGCGCAGTATTTT. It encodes CASSQEVLLGGVAQYF.

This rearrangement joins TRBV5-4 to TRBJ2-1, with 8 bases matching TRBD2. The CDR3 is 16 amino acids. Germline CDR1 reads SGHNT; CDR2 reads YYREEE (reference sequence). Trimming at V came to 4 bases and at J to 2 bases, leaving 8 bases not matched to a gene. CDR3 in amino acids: CASSPGGRTTYNEQFF. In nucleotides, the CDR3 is TGTGCCAGCAGCCCAGGCGGGAGGACCACCTACAATGAGCAGTTCTTC.

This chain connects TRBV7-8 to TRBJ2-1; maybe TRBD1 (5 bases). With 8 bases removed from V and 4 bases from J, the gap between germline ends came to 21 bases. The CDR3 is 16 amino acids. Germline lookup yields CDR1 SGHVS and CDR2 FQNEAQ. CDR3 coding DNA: TGTGCCAGCTCACCTTTACCGGATGGGGCGTACAATGAGCAGTTCTTC. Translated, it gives CASSPLPDGAYNEQFF. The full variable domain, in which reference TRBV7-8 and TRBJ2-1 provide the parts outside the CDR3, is GAGVSQSPRYKVAKRGQDVALRCDPISGHVSLFWYQQALGQGPEFLTYFQNEAQLDKSGLPSDRFFAERPEGSVSTLKIQRTQQEDSAVYLCASSPLPDGAYNEQFFGPGTRLTVL.

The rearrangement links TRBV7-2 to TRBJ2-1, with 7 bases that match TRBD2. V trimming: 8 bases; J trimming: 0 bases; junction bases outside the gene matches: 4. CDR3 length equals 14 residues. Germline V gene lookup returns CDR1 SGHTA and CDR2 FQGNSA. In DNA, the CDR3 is TGTGCCAGCGGCGGGAGAAGCTCCTACAATGAGCAGTTCTTC. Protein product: CASGGRSSYNEQFF.

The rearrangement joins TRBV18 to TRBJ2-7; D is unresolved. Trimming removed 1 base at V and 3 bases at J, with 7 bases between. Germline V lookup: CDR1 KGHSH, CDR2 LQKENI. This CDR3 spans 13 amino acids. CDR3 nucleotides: TGTGCCAGCTCACCACTCCCTAGCTACGAGCAGTACTTC. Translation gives CASSPLPSYEQYF. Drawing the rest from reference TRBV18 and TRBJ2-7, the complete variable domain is NAGVMQNPRHLVRRRGQEARLRCSPMKGHSHVYWYRQLPEEGLKFMVYLQKENIIDESGMPKERFSAEFPKEGPSILRIQQVVRGDSAAYFCASSPLPSYEQYFGPGTRLTVT.

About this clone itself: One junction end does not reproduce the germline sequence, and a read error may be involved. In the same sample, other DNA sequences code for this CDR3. This CDR3 is CASSLRSGENTEAFF. The CDR3 DNA is TGTGCCAGCAGCTTAAGGTCAGGGGAGAACACTGAAGCTTTCTTC. The chain uses TRBV7-9 and TRBJ1-1, with D possibly being TRBD1 (6 bases). The CDR3 has 15 amino acids. Germline CDR1 reads SEHNR; CDR2 reads FQNEAQ (reference sequence).

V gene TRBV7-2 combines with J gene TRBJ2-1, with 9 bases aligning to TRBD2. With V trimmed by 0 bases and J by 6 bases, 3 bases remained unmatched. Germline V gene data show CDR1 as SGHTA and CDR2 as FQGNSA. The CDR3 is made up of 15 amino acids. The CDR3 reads CASSLASGGVNEQFF. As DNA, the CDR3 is TGTGCCAGCAGCTTAGCTAGCGGGGGCGTCAATGAGCAGTTCTTC.

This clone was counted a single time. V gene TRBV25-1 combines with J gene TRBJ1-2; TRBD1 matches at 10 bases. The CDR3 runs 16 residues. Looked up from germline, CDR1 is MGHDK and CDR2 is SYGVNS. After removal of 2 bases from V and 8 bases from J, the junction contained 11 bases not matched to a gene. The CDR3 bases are TGTGCCAGCAGTGAACCCAAGGGACAGGGGTTAAAAGGCTACACCTTC. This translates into CASSEPKGQGLKGYTF.

This chain's CDR3 is CASSPRGGSGRTDTQYF. CDR3 nucleotides: TGTGCCAGCAGCCCACGCGGGGGTAGCGGGAGGACAGATACGCAGTATTTT. The V gene is TRBV5-4, the J gene TRBJ2-3; TRBD2 matches 10 bases. The CDR3 sequence is 17 residues long. Germline V lookup: CDR1 SGHNT, CDR2 YYREEE (reference sequence). V shed 4 bases, J shed 3 bases, and the junction held 11 bases outside the gene matches. The full variable domain, in which reference TRBV5-4 and TRBJ2-3 provide the parts outside the CDR3, is ETGVTQSPTHLIKTRGQQVTLRCSSQSGHNTVSWYQQALGQGPQFIFQYYREEENGRGNFPPRFSGLQFPNYSSELNVNALELDDSALYLCASSPRGGSGRTDTQYFGPGTRLTVL.

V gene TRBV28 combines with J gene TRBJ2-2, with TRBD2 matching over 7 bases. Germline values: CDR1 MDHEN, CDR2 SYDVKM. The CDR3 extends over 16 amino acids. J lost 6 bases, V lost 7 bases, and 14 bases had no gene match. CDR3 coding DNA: TGTGCCAGCATTCCGAATACTTGGGGGGGGGCCGGGGAGCTGTTTTTT. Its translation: CASIPNTWGGAGELFF.

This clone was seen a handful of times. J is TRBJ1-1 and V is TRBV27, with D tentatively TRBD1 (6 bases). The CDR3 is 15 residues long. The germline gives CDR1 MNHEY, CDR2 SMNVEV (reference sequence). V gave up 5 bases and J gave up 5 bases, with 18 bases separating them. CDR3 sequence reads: CASSNLGGARTEAFF. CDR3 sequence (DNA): TGTGCCAGCAGTAACCTGGGGGGGGCGAGAACTGAAGCTTTCTTT.

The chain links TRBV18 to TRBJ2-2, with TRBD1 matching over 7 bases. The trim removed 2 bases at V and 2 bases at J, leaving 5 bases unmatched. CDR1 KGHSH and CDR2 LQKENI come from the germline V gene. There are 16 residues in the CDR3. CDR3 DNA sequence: TGTGCCAGCTCACCAGAAAGACAGGGTAACACCGGGGAGCTGTTTTTT. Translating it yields CASSPERQGNTGELFF.

The CDR3 DNA follows: TGTGCCATCAGTGAGAGGGTAGCGGGGATCACCGGGGAGCTGTTTTTT. This sequence encodes CAISERVAGITGELFF. The chain recombines TRBV10-3 with TRBJ2-2; 8 positions agree with TRBD2. Germline assignment: CDR1 ENHRY and CDR2 SYGVKD. This CDR3 contains 16 residues. J gave up 4 bases and V 2 bases, and 6 bases lay outside the gene matches.

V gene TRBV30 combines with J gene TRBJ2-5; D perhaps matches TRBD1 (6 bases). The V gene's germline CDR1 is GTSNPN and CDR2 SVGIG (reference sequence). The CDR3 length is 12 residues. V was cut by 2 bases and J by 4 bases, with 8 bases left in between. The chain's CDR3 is CAWSRGRETQYF. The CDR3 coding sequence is TGTGCCTGGAGTAGGGGGAGAGAGACCCAGTACTTC.

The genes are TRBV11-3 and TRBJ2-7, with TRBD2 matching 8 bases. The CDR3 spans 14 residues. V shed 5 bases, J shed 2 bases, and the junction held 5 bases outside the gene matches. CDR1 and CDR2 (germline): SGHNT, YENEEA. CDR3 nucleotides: TGTGCCAGCAGCGCCGGAGCGGGGGCCTACGAGCAGTACTTC. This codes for CASSAGAGAYEQYF.

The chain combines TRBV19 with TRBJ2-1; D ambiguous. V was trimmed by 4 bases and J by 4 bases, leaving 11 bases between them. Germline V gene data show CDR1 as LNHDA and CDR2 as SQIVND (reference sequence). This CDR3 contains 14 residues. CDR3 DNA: TGTGCCAGTAGTAGCGAGCCGGTTTACAATGAGCAGTTCTTC. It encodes CASSSEPVYNEQFF.

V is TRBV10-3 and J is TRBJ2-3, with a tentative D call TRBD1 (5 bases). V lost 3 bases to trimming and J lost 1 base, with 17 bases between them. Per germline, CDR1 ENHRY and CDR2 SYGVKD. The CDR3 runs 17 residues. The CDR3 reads CAISENLISTGTDTQYF. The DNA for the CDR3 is TGTGCCATCAGTGAAAACCTAATTTCGACAGGCACAGATACGCAGTATTTT.

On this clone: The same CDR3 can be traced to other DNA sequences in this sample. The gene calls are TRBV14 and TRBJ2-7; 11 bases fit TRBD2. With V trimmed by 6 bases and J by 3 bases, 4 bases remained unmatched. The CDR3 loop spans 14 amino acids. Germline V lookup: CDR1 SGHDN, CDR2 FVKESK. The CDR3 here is CASRRTSGGYEQYF. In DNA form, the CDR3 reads TGTGCCAGCAGGAGAACTAGCGGGGGCTACGAGCAGTACTTC.

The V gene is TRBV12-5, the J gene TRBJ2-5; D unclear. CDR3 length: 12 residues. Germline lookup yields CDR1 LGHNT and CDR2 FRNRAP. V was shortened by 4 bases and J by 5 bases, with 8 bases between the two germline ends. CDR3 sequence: CASGSVRETQYF. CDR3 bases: TGTGCTAGTGGTTCGGTCAGGGAGACCCAGTACTTC.

The CDR3 region is CASSYRRNTEAFF. DNA of the CDR3: TGTGCCAGCAGTTACCGTAGGAACACTGAAGCTTTCTTT. J is TRBJ1-1 and V is TRBV6-5; D unresolved. The germline gives CDR1 MNHEY, CDR2 SVGAGI. Trimming shortened V by 2 bases and J by 1 base, and 5 bases separated the two germline ends. The CDR3 covers 13 residues.

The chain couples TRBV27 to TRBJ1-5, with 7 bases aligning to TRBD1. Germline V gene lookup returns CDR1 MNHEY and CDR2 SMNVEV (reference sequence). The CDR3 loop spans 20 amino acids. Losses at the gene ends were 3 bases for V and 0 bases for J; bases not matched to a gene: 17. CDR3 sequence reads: CASSLTPGTAPNYSNQPQHF. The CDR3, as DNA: TGTGCCAGCAGTTTGACCCCCGGGACAGCCCCAAATTATAGCAATCAGCCCCAGCATTTT.

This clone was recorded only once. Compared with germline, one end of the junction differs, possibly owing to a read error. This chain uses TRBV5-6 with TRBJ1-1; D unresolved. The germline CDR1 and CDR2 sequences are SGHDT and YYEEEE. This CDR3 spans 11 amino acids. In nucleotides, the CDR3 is TGTGCCAGCAGCTTTTCCACTGAGGCTTTCTTT. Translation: CASSFSTEAFF. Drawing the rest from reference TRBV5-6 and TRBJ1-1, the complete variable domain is DAGVTQSPTHLIKTRGQQVTLRCSPKSGHDTVSWYQQALGQGPQFIFQYYEEEERQRGNFPDRFSGHQFPNYSSELNVNALLLGDSALYLCASSFSTEAFFGQGTRLTVV.